This TCR beta chain emerged from a study of blood T cell repertoires in COVID-19. Study in general: T cells, B-cell-depleted T cells, or PBMCs provided the cDNA or gDNA that served as material.

Per the authors' pipeline: Reference gene primer amplification gave nucleated cell count estimates. Libraries were prepared by immunoSEQ multiplex PCR; TCRdb keeps only in-frame clonotypes and omits some of them. V, J and clone size are those of that table, while D and trimming were read from the DNA. The data hold over 130,000 clones, with almost 85% observed a single time. From germline, CDR1 is SNHLY and CDR2 FYNNEI. V was cut by 7 bases and J by 4 bases, with 11 bases left in between. The CDR3 runs 13 residues. Enrollees, roughly 18 to 89 years old, lived in about two dozen US areas. Cohort assignment relied on participant-reported clinical history.

The TCR comes from a woman between 45 and 60 years old with acute COVID-19. Sequenced material: PBMCs or T cells enriched from blood (not recorded which). The chain recombines TRBV2 with TRBJ1-5; D call uncertain. CDR3 bases: TGTGCCAGCACCCCCGCGCGGAATCAGCCCCAGCATTTT. Protein sequence: CASTPARNQPQHF.